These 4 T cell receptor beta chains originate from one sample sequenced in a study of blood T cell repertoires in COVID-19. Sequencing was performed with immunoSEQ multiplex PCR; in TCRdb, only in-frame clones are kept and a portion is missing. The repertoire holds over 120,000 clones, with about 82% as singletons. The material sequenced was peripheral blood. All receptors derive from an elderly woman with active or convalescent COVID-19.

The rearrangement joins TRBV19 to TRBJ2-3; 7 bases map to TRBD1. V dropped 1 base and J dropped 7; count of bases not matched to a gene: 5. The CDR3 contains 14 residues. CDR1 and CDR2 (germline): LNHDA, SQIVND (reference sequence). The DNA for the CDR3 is TGTGCCAGTAGTATAGGACCGGGACAGAATACGCAGTATTTT. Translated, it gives CASSIGPGQNTQYF.

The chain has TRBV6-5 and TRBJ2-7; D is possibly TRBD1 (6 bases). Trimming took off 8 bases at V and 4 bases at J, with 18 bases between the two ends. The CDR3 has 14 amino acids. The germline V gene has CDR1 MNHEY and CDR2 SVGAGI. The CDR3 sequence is CASLGAGSLYEQYF. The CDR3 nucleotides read TGTGCCAGCCTGGGGGCAGGGAGTTTGTACGAGCAGTACTTC.

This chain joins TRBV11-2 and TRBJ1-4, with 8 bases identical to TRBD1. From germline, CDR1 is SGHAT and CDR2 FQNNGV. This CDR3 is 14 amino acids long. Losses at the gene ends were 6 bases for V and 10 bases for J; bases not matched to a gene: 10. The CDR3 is CASRANRGFGKLFF. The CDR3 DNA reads TGTGCCAGCAGGGCAAACAGGGGGTTCGGAAAACTGTTTTTT.

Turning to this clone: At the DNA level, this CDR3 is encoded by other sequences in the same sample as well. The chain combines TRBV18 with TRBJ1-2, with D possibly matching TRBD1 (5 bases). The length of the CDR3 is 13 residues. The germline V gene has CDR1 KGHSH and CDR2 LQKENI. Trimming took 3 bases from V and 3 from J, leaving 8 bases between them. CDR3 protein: CASSPTGDYGYTF. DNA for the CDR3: TGTGCCAGCTCACCGACGGGGGACTATGGCTACACCTTC.